The 22 T cell receptor beta chains given below trace back to one sample, sequenced in a study of cytomegalovirus exposure and HLA in healthy donors. The study ran its PCR with 60 Vbeta and 13 Jbeta primers. Some clones are missing from TCRdb's copy, which holds only in-frame ones; the method was immunoSEQ multiplex PCR. Among some 270,000 clones listed, around nine tenths were seen once. The sequenced sample consisted of PBMCs. Every receptor here comes from a girl aged 2-10 years in good health and CMV-seronegative.

The chain links TRBV27 to TRBJ2-7; 9 bases agree with TRBD1. V was pared by 8 bases and J by 4 bases, with 6 bases of the junction left unmatched. The length of the CDR3 is 13 residues. Germline V CDR1 and CDR2: MNHEY, SMNVEV (reference sequence). CDR3 protein: CASGDRALYEQYF. DNA for the CDR3: TGTGCCAGCGGGGACAGGGCACTTTACGAGCAGTACTTC.

This CDR3 reads CASSLDRARVNQPQHF. DNA of the CDR3: TGTGCCAGTAGCCTGGACAGGGCCAGGGTTAACCAGCCCCAGCATTTT. J is TRBJ1-5 and V is TRBV19; 8 bases are a match to TRBD1. J lost 7 bases, V lost 6 bases, and 14 bases had no gene match. CDR1 and CDR2 from the germline V gene are LNHDA and SQIVND (reference sequence). CDR3 length: 16 residues. The full variable domain, with the rest looked up from reference TRBV19 and TRBJ1-5, is DGGITQSPKYLFRKEGQNVTLSCEQNLNHDAMYWYRQDPGQGLRLIYYSQIVNDFQKGDIAEGYSVSREKKESFPLTVTSAQKNPTAFYLCASSLDRARVNQPQHFGDGTRLSIL.

The chain uses TRBV11-2 and TRBJ1-1; D unclear. CDR1 and CDR2 from the germline V gene are SGHAT and FQNNGV. The CDR3 has 15 amino acids. Trimming cost V 1 base and J 0 bases, with 9 bases left between them. The CDR3 loop reads CASSLGRQVNTEAFF. In DNA form, the CDR3 reads TGTGCCAGCAGCTTAGGGCGACAAGTGAACACTGAAGCTTTCTTT. Looking up the rest from reference TRBV11-2 and TRBJ1-1 gives the full variable domain: EAGVAQSPRYKIIEKRQSVAFWCNPISGHATLYWYQQILGQGPKLLIQFQNNGVVDDSQLPKDRFSAERLKGVDSTLKIQPAKLEDSAVYLCASSLGRQVNTEAFFGQGTRLTVV.

The chain combines TRBV6-5 with TRBJ2-5; 10 bases are shared with TRBD2. The J call may be faulty, since TRBJ2-7 better matches the DNA end. CDR3 length: 15 residues. Germline CDR1 and CDR2: MNHEY and SVGAGI. Here the CDR3 reads CASSYSGSGGNEQYF. The DNA for the CDR3 is TGTGCCAGCAGTTACTCTGGTAGCGGGGGGAACGAGCAGTACTTC.

The gene calls are TRBV19 and TRBJ2-7, with TRBD2 matching over 13 bases. CDR1 LNHDA and CDR2 SQIVND come from the germline V gene (reference sequence). The CDR3 extends over 18 amino acids. V lost 4 bases to trimming and J lost 7 bases; unmatched junction nucleotides: 16. The DNA for the CDR3 is TGTGCCAGTAGTACCCACCACAAACTAGCGGGAGGGCCGGGTGAGCAGTACTTC. It encodes CASSTHHKLAGGPGEQYF.

In this sample, this clone turned up once. The chain carries TRBV6-6 and TRBJ2-3; 7 positions match TRBD2. The germline V gene encodes CDR1 MNHNY and CDR2 SVGAGI (reference sequence). CDR3 length: 14 amino acids. The V and J ends lost 2 bases and 4 bases, in that order; junction bases with no gene match: 3. CDR3 in DNA: TGTGCCAGCAGTTACAGGACTAGTGCAGATACGCAGTATTTT. It codes for CASSYRTSADTQYF.

The chain has TRBV7-2 and TRBJ2-7, with D possibly TRBD1 on 5 matching bases. The CDR3 contains 17 residues. Trimming removed 4 bases at V and 2 bases at J, with 21 bases between. CDR1 is SGHTA, CDR2 FQGNSA, per germline. The CDR3 DNA is TGTGCCAGCAGCTCCCCGTCCTGGGCAGGGTATCCCTACGAGCAGTACTTC. This gives the protein CASSSPSWAGYPYEQYF. The complete variable domain, with remaining parts taken from reference TRBV7-2 and TRBJ2-7, reads GAGVSQSPSNKVTEKGKDVELRCDPISGHTALYWYRQSLGQGLEFLIYFQGNSAPDKSGLPSDRFSAERTGGSVSTLTIQRTQQEDSAVYLCASSSPSWAGYPYEQYFGPGTRLTVT.

The V gene is TRBV18, the J gene TRBJ1-1, with no clear D. Deletions cut 2 bases from V and 4 bases from J, with 11 bases between. Germline V CDR1 and CDR2: KGHSH, LQKENI. The CDR3 has 14 amino acids. Written as DNA, the CDR3 is TGTGCCAGCTCACCAGCGAGGGAGTCCACTGAAGCTTTCTTT. It encodes CASSPARESTEAFF.

The V call is TRBV7-3, the J call TRBJ2-3; TRBD2 aligns across 7 bases. V lost 5 bases, J lost 3 bases, and 5 bases stayed unmatched. The CDR3 runs 14 residues. Per germline, CDR1 SGHTA and CDR2 FQGTGA. The CDR3 DNA reads as TGTGCCAGCAGCCCGGGGGGAGGGACAGATACGCAGTATTTT. It specifies CASSPGGGTDTQYF.

This clone was seen a single time. This sequence joins TRBV19 and TRBJ2-3; a possible D gene is TRBD2 (6 bases). Per the germline V gene, CDR1 is LNHDA and CDR2 is SQIVND (reference sequence). The CDR3 is 15 residues long. Trimming shortened V by 1 base and J by 3 bases, and 11 bases separated the two germline ends. DNA for the CDR3: TGTGCCAGTAGTATAGCGGGGAGGACTACAGATACGCAGTATTTT. Translation: CASSIAGRTTDTQYF.

This clone was detected a few times. The V gene is TRBV5-1, the J gene TRBJ2-3; D possibly corresponds to TRBD2 (5 bases). V was clipped by 0 bases and J by 0 bases, with 17 bases between them. The CDR3 consists of 18 residues. CDR1 SGHRS and CDR2 YFSETQ come from the germline V gene. The CDR3 bases are TGCGCCAGCAGCTTGGGGCTAGCTATCCTGACTAGCACAGATACGCAGTATTTT. Translating gives CASSLGLAILTSTDTQYF.

The chain carries TRBV19 and TRBJ2-3; tentative D call: TRBD1 (6 bases). This CDR3 contains 16 residues. The ends were cut back, 6 bases at V and 2 bases at J, with 18 bases in the middle. Germline V CDR1 and CDR2: LNHDA, SQIVND (reference sequence). DNA for the CDR3: TGTGCCAGTAGCCCCCGCGTGGGGGCGATCACAGATACGCAGTATTTT. Protein: CASSPRVGAITDTQYF.

The chain is built from TRBV18 and TRBJ2-2; TRBD1 is a possible D gene (6 bases). This CDR3 has 13 residues. Looked up from germline, CDR1 is KGHSH and CDR2 is LQKENI. Between the trimmed V and J ends, which lost 7 bases and 1 base, there was a span of 7 bases. CDR3 region: CASLQGNTGELFF. CDR3 sequence (DNA): TGTGCCAGCTTACAGGGGAACACCGGGGAGCTGTTTTTT.

J is TRBJ2-3 and V is TRBV2, with 7 nucleotides matching TRBD1. This CDR3 region has 13 residues. Unmatched junction bases numbered 4, after V lost 7 bases and J lost 3 bases. The germline V gene encodes CDR1 SNHLY and CDR2 FYNNEI. CDR3: CASTRDSTDTQYF. In nucleotides, the CDR3 is TGTGCCAGCACGAGGGACAGTACAGATACGCAGTATTTT.

The genes are TRBV27 and TRBJ2-5, with 11 positions matching TRBD2. The CDR3 spans 15 residues. The V gene's germline CDR1 is MNHEY and CDR2 SMNVEV (reference sequence). Unmatched junction bases numbered 6, after V lost 5 bases and J lost 4 bases. CDR3 residues: CASSPSGGPRETQYF. The DNA for the CDR3 is TGTGCCAGCAGTCCTAGCGGGGGGCCGAGAGAGACCCAGTACTTC.

This chain connects TRBV13 to TRBJ2-7; 12 bases line up with TRBD2. CDR1 is PRHDT, CDR2 FYEKMQ, per germline (reference sequence). The length of the CDR3 is 15 residues. Trimming removed 3 bases from V and 0 bases from J; junction bases left unmatched: 0. The CDR3 DNA sequence: TGTGCCAGCAGCTTGGGACTAGCGGGCTCCTACGAGCAGTACTTC. Translated, it gives CASSLGLAGSYEQYF.

The rearrangement links TRBV6-1 to TRBJ2-7, with D perhaps TRBD2 (5 bases). CDR1 is MNHNS and CDR2 is SASEGT in the germline V gene. Trimming took 0 bases from V and 3 from J, leaving 9 bases between them. CDR3 size: 14 residues. The CDR3 reads CASSEAPSFYEQYF. CDR3 DNA sequence: TGTGCCAGCAGTGAAGCACCTAGCTTCTACGAGCAGTACTTC.

This clone occurred once. The V and J genes are TRBV27 and TRBJ2-4; D might be TRBD2 (6 bases). Germline CDR1 and CDR2: MNHEY and SMNVEV (reference sequence). The CDR3 sequence is 12 residues long. V was pared by 8 bases and J by 3 bases, with 8 bases between. Here the CDR3 DNA reads TGTGCCAGCGGGGGGAACAAAAACATTCAGTACTTC. As protein: CASGGNKNIQYF.

The chain's CDR3 is CAWSVLGDTRNTIYF. The CDR3 coding sequence is TGTGCCTGGAGTGTACTAGGGGACACCAGGAACACCATATATTTT. This chain uses TRBV30 with TRBJ1-3; D may be TRBD1 (6 bases). The ends were cut back, 0 bases at V and 7 bases at J, with 16 bases in the middle. The CDR3 consists of 15 residues. Germline lookup yields CDR1 GTSNPN and CDR2 SVGIG (reference sequence).

This rearrangement joins TRBV27 to TRBJ1-1; TRBD1 aligns across 8 bases. In germline, CDR1 is MNHEY, CDR2 SMNVEV (reference sequence). The CDR3 length is 14 residues. With 5 bases clipped from V and 5 bases from J, the junction kept 7 bases outside the gene matches. This chain's CDR3 is CASSLYRGETEAFF. CDR3 nucleotides: TGTGCCAGCAGTCTCTACAGGGGGGAGACTGAAGCTTTCTTT.

The chain combines TRBV15 with TRBJ2-2; tentative D call: TRBD2 (6 bases). The CDR3 is 16 amino acids. Trimming removed 0 bases from V and 7 bases from J, with 15 bases in between. CDR1 is LNHNV and CDR2 is YYDKDF in the germline V gene (reference sequence). CDR3 amino acids: CATSRDIGGLHGELFF. The CDR3 DNA follows: TGTGCCACCAGCAGAGATATTGGAGGGTTACACGGGGAGCTGTTTTTT.

CDR3 nucleotides: TGTGCCAGCAGTCCGGACAGGTACCACGAGCAGTACTTC. Translated, it gives CASSPDRYHEQYF. V gene TRBV6-6 combines with J gene TRBJ2-7, with 7 bases matching TRBD1. The junction had 6 bases not matched to a gene; V was cut back by 5 bases and J by 5 bases. The germline V gene encodes CDR1 MNHNY and CDR2 SVGAGI (reference sequence). CDR3 length: 13 residues.